This T cell receptor (beta chain) comes out of a study of shared clonotypes between healthy human individuals. For the study at large: Three CD4 naive, three CD4 memory, two CD8 naive and one CD8 memory plate were used per donor.

Sequencing used immunoSEQ multiplex PCR; TCRdb keeps in-frame clones, though not all of them. Of a few million clones in the sample, around 95% were seen once. CD45RO-negative cells were positively selected for CCR7, leaving out terminally differentiated effector memory CD45RA+ cells. V shed 2 bases and J shed 7 bases, with 12 bases lying between them. This CDR3 is built from 14 residues. Germline V gives CDR1 MNHEY, CDR2 SMNVEV (reference sequence). This receptor was identified in a man aged 18 to 30 in good health. Some clones in this sample may be carry-over from other donors' samples. Sequencing was done on a sample of naive CD8+ T cells from PBMCs. V gene TRBV27 combines with J gene TRBJ1-5; D might be TRBD1 (5 bases). Here the CDR3 reads CASSLIGASQPQHF. CDR3 nucleotide sequence: TGTGCCAGCAGTTTAATAGGGGCGTCGCAGCCCCAGCATTTT.